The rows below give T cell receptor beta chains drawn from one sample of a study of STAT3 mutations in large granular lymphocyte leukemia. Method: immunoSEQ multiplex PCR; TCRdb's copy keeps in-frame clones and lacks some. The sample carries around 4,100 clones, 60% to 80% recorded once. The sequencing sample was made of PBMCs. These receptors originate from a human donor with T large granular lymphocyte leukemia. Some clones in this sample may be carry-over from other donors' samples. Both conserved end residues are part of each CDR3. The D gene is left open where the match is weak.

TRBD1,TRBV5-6,CASSLLTGEETQYF
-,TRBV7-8,CASSLGAGQGNQPQHF
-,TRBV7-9,CASSLGGTNQPQHF
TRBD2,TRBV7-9,CASSPFMGGPNEQFF
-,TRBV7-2,CASSLGRNYGYTF
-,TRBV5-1,CASNSGQGVDEQYF
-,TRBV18,CASSPYQETQYF
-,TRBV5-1,CASSLGEDGYTF
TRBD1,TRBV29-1,CSVRGTGWDQPQHF
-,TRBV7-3,CASSLRGGGSAYEQYF
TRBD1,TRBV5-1,CASSSGQGSNQPQHF
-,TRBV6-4,CASSDTIQGVAGYTF
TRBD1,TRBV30,CAWSGGDREGTPQHF
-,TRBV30,CAWSHGTYGYTF
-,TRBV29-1,CSVSPFFF
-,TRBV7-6,CASSLERGEQYF